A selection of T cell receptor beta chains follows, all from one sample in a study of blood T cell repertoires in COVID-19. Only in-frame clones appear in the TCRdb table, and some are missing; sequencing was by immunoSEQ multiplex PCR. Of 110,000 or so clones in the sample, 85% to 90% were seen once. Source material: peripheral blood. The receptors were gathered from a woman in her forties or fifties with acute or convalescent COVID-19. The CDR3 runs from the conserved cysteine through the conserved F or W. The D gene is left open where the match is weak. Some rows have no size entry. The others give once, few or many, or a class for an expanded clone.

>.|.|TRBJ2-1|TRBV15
CATSRGGAQEGNEQFF
TGTGCCACCAGCAGAGGGGGTGCGCAGGAGGGCAATGAGCAGTTCTTC
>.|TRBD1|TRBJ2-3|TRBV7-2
CASSGPGQGTDTQYF
TGTGCCAGCAGCGGACCGGGACAGGGAACAGATACGCAGTATTTT
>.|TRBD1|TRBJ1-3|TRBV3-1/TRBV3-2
CASSRGGGNGNTIYF
TGTGCCAGCAGCCGTGGAGGGGGCAATGGAAACACCATATATTTT
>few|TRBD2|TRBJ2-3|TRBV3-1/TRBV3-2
CASSQDSRLAGGPPDTQYF
TGTGCCAGCAGCCAAGATTCGCGGCTAGCGGGGGGGCCCCCAGATACGCAGTATTTT
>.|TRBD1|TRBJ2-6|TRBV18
CASSPPTGGEFRSGANVLTF
TGTGCCAGCTCACCACCGACAGGGGGCGAATTCCGCTCTGGGGCCAACGTCCTGACTTTC
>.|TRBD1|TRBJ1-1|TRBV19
CASISGTGGVNTEAFF
TGTGCCAGTATCTCCGGGACAGGGGGTGTGAACACTGAAGCTTTCTTT
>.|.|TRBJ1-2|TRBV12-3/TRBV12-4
CASSPGDYGYTF
TGTGCCAGCAGCCCCGGAGACTATGGCTACACCTTC
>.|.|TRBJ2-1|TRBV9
CASSVGGFNEQFF
TGTGCCAGCAGCGTGGGGGGTTTCAATGAGCAGTTCTTC
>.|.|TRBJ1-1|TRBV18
CASSPSAQIRTEAFF
TGTGCCAGCTCACCATCGGCACAGATTCGCACTGAAGCTTTCTTT
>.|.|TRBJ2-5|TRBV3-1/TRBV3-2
CASSQGRVGRETQYF
TGTGCCAGCAGCCAAGGGAGGGTTGGACGAGAGACCCAGTACTTC
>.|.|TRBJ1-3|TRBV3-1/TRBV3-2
CASSRGGGDGNTIYF
TGTGCCAGCAGCCGCGGGGGGGGAGATGGAAACACCATATATTTT
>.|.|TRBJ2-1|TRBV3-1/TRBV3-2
CASSQEGPASVDEQFF
TGTGCCAGCAGCCAAGAGGGCCCGGCTAGCGTGGATGAGCAGTTCTTC
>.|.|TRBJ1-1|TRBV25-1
CASSESSREAFF
TGTGCCAGCAGTGAATCGAGTAGAGAAGCTTTCTTT
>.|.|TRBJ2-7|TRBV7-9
CASSPNGKPYEQYF
TGTGCCAGCAGCCCTAACGGGAAGCCCTACGAGCAGTACTTC
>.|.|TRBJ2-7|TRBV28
CASSLGSRGGEQYF
TGTGCCAGCAGTTTAGGGTCTAGAGGGGGCGAGCAGTACTTC
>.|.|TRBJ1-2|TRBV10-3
CAISVDSSYGYTF
TGTGCCATCAGTGTGGACAGTTCCTATGGCTACACCTTC
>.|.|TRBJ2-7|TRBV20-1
CSASHDGSQDSYEQYF
TGCAGTGCTAGTCATGACGGGAGCCAGGATAGCTACGAGCAGTACTTC
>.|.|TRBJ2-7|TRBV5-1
CASSLSPGTPYEQYF
TGCGCCAGCAGCTTGTCCCCCGGGACACCCTACGAGCAGTACTTC
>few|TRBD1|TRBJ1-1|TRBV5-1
CASSLLMGQGDEAFF
TGCGCCAGCAGCTTGCTAATGGGACAGGGGGATGAAGCTTTCTTT
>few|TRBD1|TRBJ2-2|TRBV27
CASSSGQGPGELFF
TGTGCCAGCAGTTCGGGACAGGGACCCGGGGAGCTGTTTTTT
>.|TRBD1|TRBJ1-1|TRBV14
CASSLPQGAGTEAFF
TGTGCCAGCAGCCTTCCACAGGGGGCAGGCACTGAAGCTTTCTTT
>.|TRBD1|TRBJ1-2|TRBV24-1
CATSDPGQGAGYTF
TGTGCCACCAGTGATCCAGGACAGGGGGCGGGCTACACCTTC
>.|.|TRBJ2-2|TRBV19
CASSLGGIDTGELFF
TGTGCCAGTTCGTTGGGGGGTATCGACACCGGGGAGCTGTTTTTT
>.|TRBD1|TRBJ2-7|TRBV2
CASTETTGGYEQYF
TGTGCCAGCACGGAAACTACAGGGGGCTACGAGCAGTACTTC
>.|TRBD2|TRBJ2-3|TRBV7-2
CASSLRTGGSVTDTQYF
TGTGCCAGCAGCCTACGGACGGGGGGATCCGTCACAGATACGCAGTATTTT
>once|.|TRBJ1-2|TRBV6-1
CASSEWAGAYGYTF
TGTGCCAGCAGTGAATGGGCAGGGGCCTATGGCTACACCTTC
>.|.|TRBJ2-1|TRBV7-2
CASSLALEGLGGEQFF
TGTGCCAGCAGCTTAGCGCTAGAGGGGCTGGGAGGTGAGCAGTTCTTC
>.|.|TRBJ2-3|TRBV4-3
CASSQEAARSTDTQYF
TGCGCCAGCAGCCAAGAAGCCGCGCGAAGCACAGATACGCAGTATTTT
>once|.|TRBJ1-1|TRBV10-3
CAISESRENTEAFF
TGTGCCATCAGTGAGTCTCGGGAGAACACTGAAGCTTTCTTT
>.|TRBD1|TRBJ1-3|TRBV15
CATSPRDRGRTGNTIYF
TGTGCCACCAGCCCCCGGGACAGGGGAAGGACTGGAAACACCATATATTTT
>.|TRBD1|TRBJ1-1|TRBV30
CAWSLTGGITEAFF
TGTGCCTGGAGCCTGACAGGGGGCATCACTGAAGCTTTCTTT
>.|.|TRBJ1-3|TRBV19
CASSARQTSGNTIYF
TGTGCCAGTAGTGCCCGACAAACCTCTGGAAACACCATATATTTT
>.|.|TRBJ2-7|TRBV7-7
CASSFRSDEQYF
TGTGCTAGCAGCTTTCGGTCGGACGAGCAGTACTTC
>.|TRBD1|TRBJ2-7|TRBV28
CASSLGRGLGEQYF
TGTGCCAGCAGTTTAGGCAGGGGGCTCGGCGAGCAGTACTTC
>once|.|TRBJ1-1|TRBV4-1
CASSQEVNLNTEAFF
TGCGCCAGCAGCCAGGAGGTGAACCTCAACACTGAAGCTTTCTTT
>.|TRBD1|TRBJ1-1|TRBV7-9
CASSSQGGSNTEAFF
TGTGCCAGCAGCTCCCAGGGGGGTTCGAACACTGAAGCTTTCTTT
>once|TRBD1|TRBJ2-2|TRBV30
CAWQDRASPGELFF
TGTGCCTGGCAGGACAGGGCGAGTCCCGGGGAGCTGTTTTTT
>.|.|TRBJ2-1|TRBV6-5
CASSYEGLNNEQFF
TGTGCCAGCAGTTACGAGGGACTTAACAATGAGCAGTTCTTC
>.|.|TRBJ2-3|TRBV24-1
CATSDLREAPDRSLTDTQYF
TGTGCCACCAGTGATTTGAGAGAGGCCCCAGACAGAAGCCTCACAGATACGCAGTATTTT
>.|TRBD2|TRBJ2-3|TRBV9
CASSVAGAGGSTDTQYF
TGTGCCAGCAGCGTAGCTGGTGCGGGGGGGAGCACAGATACGCAGTATTTT
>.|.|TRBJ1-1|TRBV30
CAWSVRGAARAFF
TGTGCCTGGAGTGTCCGGGGAGCCGCGAGGGCTTTCTTT
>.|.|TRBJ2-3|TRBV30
CAWSVTRDTQYF
TGTGCCTGGAGTGTCACTCGGGATACGCAGTATTTT
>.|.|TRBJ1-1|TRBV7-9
CAIQTVIGNTEAFF
TGTGCCATTCAAACGGTCATTGGGAACACTGAAGCTTTCTTT